This T cell receptor (beta chain) was captured by sequencing in a study of T cell repertoires in cytomegalovirus infection. Study context: It was recently identified HLA-C-restricted and well-studied HLA-B-restricted CMV epitopes that the study used.

This clonotype was recorded only once. The target antigen is unknown. Per the germline V gene, CDR1 is KGHSH and CDR2 is LQKENI. V shed 3 bases and J 4 bases; nucleotides not matched to a gene: 4. The CDR3 consists of 15 residues. TCRdb independently ran MiXCR on the reads; one entry per CDR3 protein. The sample contains about 310,000 distinct CDR3 sequences, 20% to 30% of which appear only once. The input for sequencing was cultured PBMCs, taken from culture after CMV antigen stimulation. The clonotype comes from a human donor in good health (CMV status not recorded). Some clones in this sample may be carry-over from other donors' samples. The chain has TRBV18 and TRBJ1-5, with 9 bases aligning to TRBD1. The CDR3 spells CASSPPGQGNQPQHF. CDR3 coding DNA: TGTGCCAGCTCACCGCCGGGACAGGGAAATCAGCCCCAGCATTTT.